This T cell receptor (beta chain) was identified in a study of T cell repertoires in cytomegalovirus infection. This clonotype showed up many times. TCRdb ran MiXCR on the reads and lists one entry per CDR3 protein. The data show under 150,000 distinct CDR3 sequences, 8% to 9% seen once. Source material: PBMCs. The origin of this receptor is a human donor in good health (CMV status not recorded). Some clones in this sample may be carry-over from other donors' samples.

The CDR3 sequence is CASSQRGHLISYNEQFF. CDR3 coding DNA: TGCGCCAGCAGCCAGAGGGGACACTTGATATCCTACAATGAGCAGTTCTTC. V and J are TRBV4-1 and TRBJ2-1, with D tentatively TRBD1 (6 bases). V gave up 3 bases and J gave up 1 base, with 16 bases separating them. The CDR3 runs 17 residues. Germline V gene lookup returns CDR1 MGHRA and CDR2 YSYEKL.